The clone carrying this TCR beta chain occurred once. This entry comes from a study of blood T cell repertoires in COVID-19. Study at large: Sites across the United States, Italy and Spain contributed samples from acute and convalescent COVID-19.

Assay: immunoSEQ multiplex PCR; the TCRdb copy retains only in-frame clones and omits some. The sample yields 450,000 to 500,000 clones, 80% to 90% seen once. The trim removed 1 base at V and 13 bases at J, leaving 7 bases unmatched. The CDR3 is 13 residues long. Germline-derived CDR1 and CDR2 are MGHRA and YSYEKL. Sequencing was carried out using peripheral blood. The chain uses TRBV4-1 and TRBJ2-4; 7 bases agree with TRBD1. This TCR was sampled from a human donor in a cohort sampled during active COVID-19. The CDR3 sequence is CASSQGTGLEQYF. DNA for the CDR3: TGCGCCAGCAGCCAAGGGACAGGATTAGAACAGTACTTC.